The rows below give T cell receptor beta chains drawn from one sample of a study of CD8 T cells in ankylosing spondylitis. TCRdb passed the 5' RACE reads through MiXCR, listing each CDR3 protein once. The table lists 35,000 to 45,000 distinct CDR3 sequences, more than 9.5% of them singletons, with 1.4% in the top ten. The material sequenced was blood, either unsorted or a sorted T cell fraction (not recorded which). These TCRs come from a male donor with ankylosing spondylitis or in good health (not recorded which). Each CDR3 is given with its conserved first and last residue. The D gene is left open where the match is weak. Some rows have no size entry. The others give once, few or many, or a class for an expanded clone.

D	length	size	J	V	DNA	CDR3
.	14	many	TRBJ1-1	TRBV6-5	TGTGCCAGCAGTTACGCGAACAGGCGCGCTGAAGCTTTCTTT	CASSYANRRAEAFF
.	19	many	TRBJ2-7	TRBV5-1	TGCGCCAGCAGCCCCGGGAGATTAGGCGGGGCCTCAAACCCGGGCGAGCAGTACTTC	CASSPGRLGGASNPGEQYF
.	11	many	TRBJ2-7	TRBV29-1	TGCAGCGTTGGCAGGGCTTACGAGCAGTACTTC	CSVGRAYEQYF
.	11	many	TRBJ2-7	TRBV3-1	TGTGCCAGCAGCCGAGGACGCGAGCAGTACTTC	CASSRGREQYF
.	15	many	TRBJ2-3	TRBV12-3/TRBV12-4	TGTGCCAGCAGTTTAAACGGTATTGGTTCGGATACGCAGTATTTT	CASSLNGIGSDTQYF
.	16	.	TRBJ2-3	TRBV7-8	TGTGCCAGCAGCTTAAGGGACGCCTCTGGCACAGATACGCAGTATTTT	CASSLRDASGTDTQYF
.	12	once	TRBJ2-3	TRBV11-2	TGTGCCAGCAGCCAACTGGCAGATACGCAGTATTTT	CASSQLADTQYF
TRBD1	14	few	TRBJ1-2	TRBV12-3/TRBV12-4	TGTGCCAGCACCCCTCGGACAGGGGCCTATGGCTACACCTTC	CASTPRTGAYGYTF
.	15	many	TRBJ2-2	TRBV10-3	TGTGCCATCAGTGACCGGGATCCTAACACCGGGGAGCTGTTTTTT	CAISDRDPNTGELFF
.	15	.	TRBJ1-5	TRBV6-2/TRBV6-3	TGTGCCAACAGTTACTCGATCGACGGCAATCAGCCCCAGCATTTT	CANSYSIDGNQPQHF
.	15	few	TRBJ1-6	TRBV20-1	TGCAGTGCTGGGGGGTTCAGCTCCTATAATTCACCCCTCCACTTT	CSAGGFSSYNSPLHF
.	14	many	TRBJ1-2	TRBV12-3/TRBV12-4	TGTGCCAGCAGTCCCCCACGAGTGGACTATGGCTACACCTTC	CASSPPRVDYGYTF
TRBD2	15	many	TRBJ2-1	TRBV6-1	TGTGCCAGCAGTGTTCTAGCGGGGGGCAACAATGAGCAGTTCTTC	CASSVLAGGNNEQFF
.	14	.	TRBJ1-4	TRBV5-1	TGCGCCAGCAGCCCCGGGACCGAGAATGAAAAACTGTTTTTT	CASSPGTENEKLFF
TRBD1	12	many	TRBJ2-7	TRBV12-3/TRBV12-4	TGTGCCAGCAGGACAGGGGTGCACGAGCAGTACTTC	CASRTGVHEQYF
TRBD1	16	few	TRBJ1-2	TRBV7-2	TGTGCCAGCAGCAACGTCCCGGGACAGGGCACTACTGGCTACACCTTC	CASSNVPGQGTTGYTF
.	16	many	TRBJ1-2	TRBV12-3/TRBV12-4	TGTGCCAGCAGTCTATGGGGGCGCGATACGAACTATGGCTACACCTTC	CASSLWGRDTNYGYTF
.	14	many	TRBJ2-1	TRBV5-5	TGTGCCAGCAGCTTATATACCGGGTACAATGAGCAGTTCTTC	CASSLYTGYNEQFF
TRBD1	15	few	TRBJ2-7	TRBV7-2	TGTGCCAGCAGCCAACAGGGGTCGGAGGTGTACGAGCAGTACTTC	CASSQQGSEVYEQYF
.	15	many	TRBJ1-1	TRBV5-5	TGTGCCAGCAGCTATTTACGGAACCTGAACACTGAAGCTTTCTTT	CASSYLRNLNTEAFF
.	11	.	TRBJ2-7	TRBV6-5	TGTGCCAGCAGTGCGAGGGGCGAGCAGTACTTC	CASSARGEQYF
.	12	few	TRBJ1-2	TRBV12-3/TRBV12-4	TGTGCCAGCAGTTTCGGGATGGATGGCTACACCTTC	CASSFGMDGYTF
TRBD2	15	many	TRBJ2-5	TRBV5-1	TGCGCCAGCAGCCCCGGACTAGCGGTTCAAGAGACCCAGTACTTC	CASSPGLAVQETQYF
.	13	many	TRBJ1-1	TRBV12-3/TRBV12-4	TGTGCCAGCAGTTTAAGGAGAGAGGTGGAAGCTTTCTTT	CASSLRREVEAFF
.	12	many	TRBJ2-5	TRBV20-1	TGCACCCCCGCGGATCATCAAGAGACCCAGTACTTC	CTPADHQETQYF
.	14	many	TRBJ2-1	TRBV6-2/TRBV6-3	TGTGCCAGCAGTTATTCGGGGTCCCTCAATGAGCAGTTCTTC	CASSYSGSLNEQFF
TRBD1	15	many	TRBJ1-1	TRBV5-1	TGCGCCAGCAGCACAAGACAGGGAGAGAACACTGAAGCTTTCTTT	CASSTRQGENTEAFF
TRBD1	16	.	TRBJ1-5	TRBV19	TGTGCCAGTAGTACGGGACAGGGGTTGAGCAATCAGCCCCAGCATTTT	CASSTGQGLSNQPQHF
.	14	many	TRBJ1-4	TRBV3-1	TGTGCCAGCAGCCAGGTTGTCGGGCGGGAAAAACTGTTTTTT	CASSQVVGREKLFF
.	14	many	TRBJ1-2	TRBV6-5	TGTGCCAGCAGTTATGCGGACGGAATCTATGGCTACACCTTC	CASSYADGIYGYTF
TRBD1	14	.	TRBJ1-6	TRBV30	TGTGCCTGGAATCCGGGACAGATTAATTCCCCCCTCCACTTT	CAWNPGQINSPLHF
.	15	many	TRBJ1-6	TRBV28	TGTGCCAGCAGTTTACCGGGCCTCGGTAATTCACCCCTCCACTTT	CASSLPGLGNSPLHF
.	13	many	TRBJ1-2	TRBV12-3/TRBV12-4	TGTGCCAGCAGCCGCCCGGGGGGTTCTGGCTACACCTTC	CASSRPGGSGYTF
.	13	many	TRBJ2-3	TRBV15	TGTGCCACCAGCAGAGATCTGGGAGATACGCAGTATTTT	CATSRDLGDTQYF
.	14	few	TRBJ1-1	TRBV5-5	TGTGCCAGCAGCCCGCGGGGGGTGAACACTGAAGCTTTCTTT	CASSPRGVNTEAFF
TRBD2	15	many	TRBJ2-1	TRBV20-1	TGCAGTGCTAGATATCTAGCGGGGTCCTACAATGAGCAGTTCTTC	CSARYLAGSYNEQFF
TRBD2	12	once	TRBJ2-1	TRBV6-2/TRBV6-3	TGTGCCAGCAGTCCGGGGGGGAATGAACAGTTCTTC	CASSPGGNEQFF
.	15	.	TRBJ2-7	TRBV15	TGTGCCACCAGCAGGGAAACAGGGATCTCCTACGAGCAGTACTTC	CATSRETGISYEQYF
.	15	many	TRBJ2-5	TRBV7-2	TGTGCCAGCAGCTTTTCCGGAACTACGCAAGAGACCCAGTACTTC	CASSFSGTTQETQYF
.	13	.	TRBJ1-1	TRBV10-2	TGCGCCAGCAGTGCAAGGGAGAACACTGAAGCTTTCTTT	CASSARENTEAFF
.	15	many	TRBJ2-2	TRBV5-1	TGCGCCAGCAGCTTGTGGCAGGGGAACACCGGGGAGCTGTTTTTT	CASSLWQGNTGELFF
TRBD1	16	.	TRBJ1-2	TRBV7-8	TGTGCCAGCAGCTTAGTGGGACAGGAATCGAACTATGGCTACACCTTC	CASSLVGQESNYGYTF
TRBD1	13	few	TRBJ2-7	TRBV28	TGTGCCAGCTTCCGGGACAGGGGCTCCGAGCAGTACTTC	CASFRDRGSEQYF
.	14	many	TRBJ1-1	TRBV29-1	TGCAGCGTTGAAGAGGGAGGGAGTGGAGCCGAAGTTTTCTTT	CSVEEGGSGAEVFF